The rows below give T cell receptor beta chains drawn from one sample of a study of T cells in Graves' hyperthyroidism and ophthalmopathy. TCRdb ran MiXCR on the multiplex PCR reads and lists one entry per CDR3 protein. The data show roughly 400,000 distinct CDR3 sequences, around 15% seen once. The sequencing sample was made of blood. The receptors derive from a man in his forties or fifties with Graves' ophthalmopathy. The conserved cysteine and the conserved F or W are not part of the CDR3 here.

v_gene | CDR3aa
TRBV4-1 | ASSQGQFGTDTQY
TRBV18 | ASSSTGHQETQY
TRBV4-1 | ASSQVDSLSAF
TRBV3-1 | ASSQGFSGITYEQY
TRBV3-1 | ASSPRRIHTDTQY
TRBV11-2 | ASSLGRQGTGELF
TRBV6-2/TRBV6-3 | APFLLNTGELF
TRBV7-2 | ASSPPRGGVETQY
TRBV6-1 | ATRQSGNQPQH
TRBV4-2 | ASSQDRGRAEAF
TRBV6-1 | ATKVREAGPRANEQF
TRBV9 | ASSVDSGQGYEQF
TRBV7-3 | ASNHDRAPVGQY
TRBV9 | ASSVAQSGRAYTGELF
TRBV7-9 | ASSPLAGGPDNEQY
TRBV5-1 | ASSVMDGGYGYT
TRBV6-1 | ASSPGTGMADTQY
TRBV5-8 | ASSERQGIFGEQY
TRBV29-1 | SVEDPSGQETQY
TRBV9 | ASSVGADVYNEQF
TRBV11-3 | ASSLVLAGVAEQY
TRBV5-1 | ASSGGQAYNYGYT
TRBV6-2/TRBV6-3 | ASRSRTGGYEQY
TRBV28 | ASSLAPGLADNNEQF
TRBV28 | ASISLGNEQF
TRBV6-1 | ASSGGVAGVPGELF
TRBV19 | ASSTLEGGSEAF
TRBV30 | AWSPNSRNTIY
TRBV7-9 | ASTSGTRGGQETQY
TRBV9 | ASSVRYGGGTFGEQF
TRBV28 | ASSRDTSYEQY
TRBV12-3/TRBV12-4 | ASSPGGVNNEQF
TRBV11-3 | ARRSPYMNTEAF
TRBV11-3 | ASSPRTSGFTDTQY
TRBV29-1 | SVVGTSGRTLHNEQF
TRBV28 | ASSPKRPFYYEQY
TRBV6-5 | ASSYRQYGSPLH
TRBV9 | ASSVGGPRDTQY
TRBV5-5 | ASWPGAGYGYT
TRBV14 | ASSQGYRDQETQY
TRBV6-2/TRBV6-3 | AIQKDAGDFSPEQF
TRBV3-1 | ASSQSRYEQY
TRBV6-2/TRBV6-3 | ASSPWTSVSYEQY
TRBV5-1 | ASSPGTGVFDTEAF
TRBV10-3 | AISESSGRVREQY
TRBV12-3/TRBV12-4 | ASSWTSGSFGNEQF
TRBV5-1 | ASSRLAGTSYEQY
TRBV28 | ASRNTQAQY
TRBV11-2 | ASSPVGGRETQY
TRBV7-9 | ASSPTGVVSYEQY
TRBV11-2 | ASSPTGGAGANVLT
TRBV5-1 | ASSLSTGRETQY
TRBV29-1 | SVELYGTENGYT
TRBV13 | ASSFAGQGTDTQY
TRBV7-9 | ASSPPGSYEQF